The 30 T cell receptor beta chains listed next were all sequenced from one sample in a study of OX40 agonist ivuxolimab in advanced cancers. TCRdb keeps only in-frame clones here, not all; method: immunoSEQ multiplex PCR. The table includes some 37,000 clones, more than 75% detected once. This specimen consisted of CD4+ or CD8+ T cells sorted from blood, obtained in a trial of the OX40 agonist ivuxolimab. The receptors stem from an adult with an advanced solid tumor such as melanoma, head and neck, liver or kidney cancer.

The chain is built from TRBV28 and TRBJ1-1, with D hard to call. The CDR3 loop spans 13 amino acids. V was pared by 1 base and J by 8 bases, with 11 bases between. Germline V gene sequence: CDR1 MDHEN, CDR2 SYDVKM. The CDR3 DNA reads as TGTGCCAGCAGTTTATCTGGGTTCCCCGAAGCTTTCTTT. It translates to CASSLSGFPEAFF.

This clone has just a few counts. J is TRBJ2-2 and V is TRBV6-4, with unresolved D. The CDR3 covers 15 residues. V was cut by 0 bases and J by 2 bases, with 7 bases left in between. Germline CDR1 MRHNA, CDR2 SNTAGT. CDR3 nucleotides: TGTGCCAGCAGTGACTCGGAGACTAACACCGGGGAGCTGTTTTTT. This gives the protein CASSDSETNTGELFF.

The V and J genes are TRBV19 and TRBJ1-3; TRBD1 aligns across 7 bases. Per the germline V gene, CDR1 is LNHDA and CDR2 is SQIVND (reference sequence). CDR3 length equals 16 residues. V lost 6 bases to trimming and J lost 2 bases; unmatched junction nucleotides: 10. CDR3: CASSAGRGLTGNTIYF. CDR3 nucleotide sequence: TGTGCCAGTAGCGCCGGGAGGGGGCTAACTGGAAACACCATATATTTT.

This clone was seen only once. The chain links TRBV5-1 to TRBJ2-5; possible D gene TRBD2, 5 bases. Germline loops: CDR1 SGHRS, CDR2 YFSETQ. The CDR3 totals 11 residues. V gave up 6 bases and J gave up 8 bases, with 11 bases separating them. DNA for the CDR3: TGCGCCAGCACCTCTCGGGGTACCCAGTACTTC. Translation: CASTSRGTQYF. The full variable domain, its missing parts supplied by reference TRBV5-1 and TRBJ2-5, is KAGVTQTPRYLIKTRGQQVTLSCSPISGHRSVSWYQQTPGQGLQFLFEYFSETQRNKGNFPGRFSGRQFSNSRSEMNVSTLELGDSALYLCASTSRGTQYFGPGTRLLVL.

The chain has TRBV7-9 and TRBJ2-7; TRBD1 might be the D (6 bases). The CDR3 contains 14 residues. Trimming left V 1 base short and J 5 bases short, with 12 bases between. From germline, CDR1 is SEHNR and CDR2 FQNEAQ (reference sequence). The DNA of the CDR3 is TGTGCCAGCAGCTTAGGGAGCGAGGGGGACGAGCAGTACTTC. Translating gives CASSLGSEGDEQYF. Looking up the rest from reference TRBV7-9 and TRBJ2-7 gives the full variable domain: DTGVSQNPRHKITKRGQNVTFRCDPISEHNRLYWYRQTLGQGPEFLTYFQNEAQLEKSRLLSDRFSAERPKGSFSTLEIQRTEQGDSAMYLCASSLGSEGDEQYFGPGTRLTVT.

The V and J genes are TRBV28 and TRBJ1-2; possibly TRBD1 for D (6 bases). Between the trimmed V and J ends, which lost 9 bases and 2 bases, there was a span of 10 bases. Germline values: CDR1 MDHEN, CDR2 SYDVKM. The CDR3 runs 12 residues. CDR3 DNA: TGTGCCAGTTCGGGGGGCAACTATGGCTACACCTTC. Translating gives CASSGGNYGYTF.

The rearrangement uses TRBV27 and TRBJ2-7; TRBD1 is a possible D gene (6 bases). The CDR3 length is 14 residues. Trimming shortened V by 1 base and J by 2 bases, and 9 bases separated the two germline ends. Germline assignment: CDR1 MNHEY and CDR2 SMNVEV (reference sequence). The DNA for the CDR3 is TGTGCCAGCAGTTTATTGACAGGCCCCTACGAGCAGTACTTC. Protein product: CASSLLTGPYEQYF.

The CDR3 DNA sequence: TGTGCCAGCAGCGACCGGGACTATAACACCGGGGAGCTGTTTTTT. It specifies CASSDRDYNTGELFF. The chain carries TRBV7-8 and TRBJ2-2; 7 bases match TRBD2. This CDR3 region has 15 residues. Germline CDR1 and CDR2: SGHVS and FQNEAQ. V shed 5 bases, J shed 2 bases, and the junction held 5 bases outside the gene matches.

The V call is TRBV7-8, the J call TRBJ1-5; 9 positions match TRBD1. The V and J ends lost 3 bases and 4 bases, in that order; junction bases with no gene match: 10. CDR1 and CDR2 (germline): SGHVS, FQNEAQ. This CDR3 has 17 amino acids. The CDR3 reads CASSLGGTGPFNQPQHF. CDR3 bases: TGTGCCAGCAGCTTGGGGGGGACAGGGCCTTTTAATCAGCCCCAGCATTTT.

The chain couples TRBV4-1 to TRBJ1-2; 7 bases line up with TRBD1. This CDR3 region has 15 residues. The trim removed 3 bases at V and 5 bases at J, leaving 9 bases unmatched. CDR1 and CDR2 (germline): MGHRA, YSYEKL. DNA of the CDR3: TGCGCCAGCAGCCAGTCGCTACAGGGGAAATATGGCTACACCTTC. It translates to CASSQSLQGKYGYTF.

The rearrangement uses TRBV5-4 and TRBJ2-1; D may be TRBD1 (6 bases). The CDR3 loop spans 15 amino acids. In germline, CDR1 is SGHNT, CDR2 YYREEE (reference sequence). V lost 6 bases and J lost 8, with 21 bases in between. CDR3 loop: CASTSGSARGDEQFF. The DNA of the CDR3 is TGTGCCAGCACGTCAGGTAGCGCCAGGGGTGATGAGCAGTTCTTC.

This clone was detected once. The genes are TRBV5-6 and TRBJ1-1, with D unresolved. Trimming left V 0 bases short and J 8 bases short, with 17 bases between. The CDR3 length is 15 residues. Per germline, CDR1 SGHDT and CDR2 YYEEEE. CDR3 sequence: CASSLDALEDREAFF. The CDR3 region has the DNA TGTGCCAGCAGCTTGGATGCGCTCGAGGATAGGGAAGCTTTCTTT.

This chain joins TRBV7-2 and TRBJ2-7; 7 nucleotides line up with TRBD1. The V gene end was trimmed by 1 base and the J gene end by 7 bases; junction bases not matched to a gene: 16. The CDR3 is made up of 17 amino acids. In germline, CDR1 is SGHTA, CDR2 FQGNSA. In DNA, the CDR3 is TGTGCCAGCAGCTTAGGGGTCAGTTGGGACAGCCCCCTGGAGCAGTACTTC. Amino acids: CASSLGVSWDSPLEQYF.

This CDR3 reads CASSVRERLAGAGFTGELFF. CDR3 sequence (DNA): TGTGCCAGCAGCGTCCGCGAACGACTAGCGGGAGCGGGGTTCACCGGGGAGCTGTTTTTT. The gene calls are TRBV9 and TRBJ2-2; 12 bases match TRBD2. Germline trimming cut 2 bases from V and 4 bases from J; bases unmatched to any gene: 15. CDR1 and CDR2 from the germline V gene are SGDLS and YYNGEE. This CDR3 is built from 20 residues.

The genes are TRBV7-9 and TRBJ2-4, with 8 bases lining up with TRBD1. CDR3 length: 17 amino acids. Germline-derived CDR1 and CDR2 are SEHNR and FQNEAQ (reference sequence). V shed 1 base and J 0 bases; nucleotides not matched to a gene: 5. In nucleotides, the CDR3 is TGTGCCAGCAGCTTAGAGGGGACAGGCCTAGCCAAAAACATTCAGTACTTC. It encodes CASSLEGTGLAKNIQYF.

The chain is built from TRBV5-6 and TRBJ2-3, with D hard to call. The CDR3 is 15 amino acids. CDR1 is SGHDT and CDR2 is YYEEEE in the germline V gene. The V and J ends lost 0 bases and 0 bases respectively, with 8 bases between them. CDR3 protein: CASSLGGDSTDTQYF. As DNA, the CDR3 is TGTGCCAGCAGCTTGGGAGGAGATAGCACAGATACGCAGTATTTT.

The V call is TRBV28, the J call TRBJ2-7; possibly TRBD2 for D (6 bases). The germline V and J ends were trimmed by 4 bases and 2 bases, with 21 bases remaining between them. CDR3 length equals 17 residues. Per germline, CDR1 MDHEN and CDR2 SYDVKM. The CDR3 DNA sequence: TGTGCCAGCAGTTCATTCATCGGGACTCCAACTCCCTACGAGCAGTACTTC. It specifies CASSSFIGTPTPYEQYF.

CDR3 sequence: CASSPWDYMGNEQFF. CDR3 DNA sequence: TGTGCCAGCAGCCCTTGGGACTACATGGGCAATGAGCAGTTCTTC. The V and J genes are TRBV9 and TRBJ2-1; 7 nucleotides match TRBD2. Germline CDR1 and CDR2: SGDLS and YYNGEE. V gave up 4 bases and J gave up 6 bases; unmatched junction bases: 10. CDR3 length equals 15 residues. The variable domain in full, completed from reference TRBV9 and TRBJ2-1, reads DSGVTQTPKHLITATGQRVTLRCSPRSGDLSVYWYQQSLDQGLQFLIQYYNGEERAKGNILERFSAQQFPDLHSELNLSSLELGDSALYFCASSPWDYMGNEQFFGPGTRLTVL.

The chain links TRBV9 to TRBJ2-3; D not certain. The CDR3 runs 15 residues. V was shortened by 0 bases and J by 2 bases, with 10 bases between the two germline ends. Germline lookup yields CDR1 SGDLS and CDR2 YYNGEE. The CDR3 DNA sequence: TGTGCCAGCAGCGTAGCATCCCCTTTCACAGATACGCAGTATTTT. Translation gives CASSVASPFTDTQYF.

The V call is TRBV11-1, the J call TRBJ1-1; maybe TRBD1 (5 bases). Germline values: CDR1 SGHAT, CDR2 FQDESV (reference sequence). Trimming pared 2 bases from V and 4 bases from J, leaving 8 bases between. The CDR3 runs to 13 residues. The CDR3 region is CASSLMRGTEAFF. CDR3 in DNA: TGTGCCAGCAGCTTAATGAGGGGCACTGAAGCTTTCTTT.

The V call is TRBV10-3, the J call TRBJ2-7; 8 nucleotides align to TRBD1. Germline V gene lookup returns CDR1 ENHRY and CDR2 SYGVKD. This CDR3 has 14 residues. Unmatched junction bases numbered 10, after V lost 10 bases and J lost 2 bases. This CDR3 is CASEKDRGTYEQYF. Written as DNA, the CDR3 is TGTGCCAGCGAAAAAGACAGGGGAACCTACGAGCAGTACTTC.

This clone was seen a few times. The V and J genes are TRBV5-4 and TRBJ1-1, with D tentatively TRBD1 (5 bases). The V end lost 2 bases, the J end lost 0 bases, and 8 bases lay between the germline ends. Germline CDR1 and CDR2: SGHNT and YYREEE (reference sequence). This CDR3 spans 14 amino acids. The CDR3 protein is CASSLGHLNTEAFF. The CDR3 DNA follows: TGTGCCAGCAGCTTAGGACACCTGAACACTGAAGCTTTCTTT.

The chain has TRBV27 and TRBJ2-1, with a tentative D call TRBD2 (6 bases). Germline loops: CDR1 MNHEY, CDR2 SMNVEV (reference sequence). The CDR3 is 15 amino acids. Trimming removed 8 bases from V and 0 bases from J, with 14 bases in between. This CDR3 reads CASALGGSSYNEQFF. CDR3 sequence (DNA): TGTGCCAGCGCCCTTGGGGGGAGCTCCTACAATGAGCAGTTCTTC.

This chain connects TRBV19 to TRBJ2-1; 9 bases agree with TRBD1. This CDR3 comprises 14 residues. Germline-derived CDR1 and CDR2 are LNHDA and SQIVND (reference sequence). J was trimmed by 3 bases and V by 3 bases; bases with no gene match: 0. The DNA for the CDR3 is TGTGCCAGTAGTATGGGACAGGGCTACAATGAGCAGTTCTTC. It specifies CASSMGQGYNEQFF. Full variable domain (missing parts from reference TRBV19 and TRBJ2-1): DGGITQSPKYLFRKEGQNVTLSCEQNLNHDAMYWYRQDPGQGLRLIYYSQIVNDFQKGDIAEGYSVSREKKESFPLTVTSAQKNPTAFYLCASSMGQGYNEQFFGPGTRLTVL.

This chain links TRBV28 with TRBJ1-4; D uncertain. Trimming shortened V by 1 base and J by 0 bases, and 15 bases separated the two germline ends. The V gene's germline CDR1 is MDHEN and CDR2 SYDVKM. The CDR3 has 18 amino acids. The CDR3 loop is CASSLLLPDAATNEKLFF. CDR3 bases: TGTGCCAGCAGTTTATTACTCCCGGACGCTGCAACTAATGAAAAACTGTTTTTT.

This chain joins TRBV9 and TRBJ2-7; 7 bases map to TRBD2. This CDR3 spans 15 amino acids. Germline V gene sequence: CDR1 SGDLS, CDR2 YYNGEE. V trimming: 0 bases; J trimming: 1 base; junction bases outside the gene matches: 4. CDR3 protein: CASSVGAGLSYEQYF. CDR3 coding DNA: TGTGCCAGCAGCGTAGGAGCGGGGCTATCCTACGAGCAGTACTTC.

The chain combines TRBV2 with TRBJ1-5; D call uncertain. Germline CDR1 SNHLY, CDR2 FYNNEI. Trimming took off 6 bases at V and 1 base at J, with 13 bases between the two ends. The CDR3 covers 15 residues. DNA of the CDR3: TGTGCCAGCAGGGGTCTTTTTGGAAGCAATCAGCCCCAGCATTTT. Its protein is CASRGLFGSNQPQHF.

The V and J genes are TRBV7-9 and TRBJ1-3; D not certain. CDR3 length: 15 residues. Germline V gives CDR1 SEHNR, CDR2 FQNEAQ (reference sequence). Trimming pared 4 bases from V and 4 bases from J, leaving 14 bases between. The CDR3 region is CASSSGLGPGNTIYF. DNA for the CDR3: TGTGCCAGCAGCTCGGGCCTCGGTCCCGGAAACACCATATATTTT.

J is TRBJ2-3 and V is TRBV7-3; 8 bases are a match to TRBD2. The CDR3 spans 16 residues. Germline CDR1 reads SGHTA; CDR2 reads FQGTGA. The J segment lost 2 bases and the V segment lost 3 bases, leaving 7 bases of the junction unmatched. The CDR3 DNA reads TGTGCCAGCAGCTTGAATAGCGGGGTTACCACAGATACGCAGTATTTT. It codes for CASSLNSGVTTDTQYF. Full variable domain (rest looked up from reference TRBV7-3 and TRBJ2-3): GAGVSQTPSNKVTEKGKYVELRCDPISGHTALYWYRQSLGQGPEFLIYFQGTGAADDSGLPNDRFFAVRPEGSVSTLKIQRTERGDSAVYLCASSLNSGVTTDTQYFGPGTRLTVL.

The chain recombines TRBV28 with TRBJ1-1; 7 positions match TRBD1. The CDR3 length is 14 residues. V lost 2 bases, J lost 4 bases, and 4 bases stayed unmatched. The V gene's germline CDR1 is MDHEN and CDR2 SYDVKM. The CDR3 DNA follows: TGTGCCAGCAGTTTAAACGCAGGGGGCACTGAAGCTTTCTTT. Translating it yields CASSLNAGGTEAFF.